These 17 T cell receptor beta chains were sequenced from one sample in a study of post-analysis software for immune sequencing data. Notes on the study in general: Relative to controls, patients had roughly five TRBV segments at higher frequency, with TRBV5-6, TRBV5-1 and TRBV20-1 among these.

Prepared TCR beta cDNA libraries contained unique molecular identifiers. TCRdb called the PCR reads again in MiXCR, with one record for every CDR3 protein. Seen here are around 500,000 distinct CDR3 sequences, around a third observed once, and the top ten hold 4.5% to 7.5%. These receptors' targets are unknown. The sample consisted of blood. These receptors came from a girl under 18 with multiple sclerosis.

This clonotype turned up a few times. This chain uses TRBV7-9 with TRBJ1-2; possible D gene TRBD1, 6 bases. The CDR3 runs 15 residues. Looked up from germline, CDR1 is SEHNR and CDR2 is FQNEAQ (reference sequence). With 2 bases removed from V and 1 base from J, the gap between germline ends came to 11 bases. The CDR3 loop is CASSLMGHLNYGYTF. Written as DNA, the CDR3 is TGTGCCAGCAGCTTAATGGGACACCTTAACTATGGCTACACCTTC. Looking up the rest from reference TRBV7-9 and TRBJ1-2 gives the full variable domain: DTGVSQNPRHKITKRGQNVTFRCDPISEHNRLYWYRQTLGQGPEFLTYFQNEAQLEKSRLLSDRFSAERPKGSFSTLEIQRTEQGDSAMYLCASSLMGHLNYGYTFGSGTRLTVV.

A note on this clonotype: The junction departs from the called germline gene at one end, perhaps through a read error. The rearrangement links TRBV18 to TRBJ1-1; D remains ambiguous. The CDR3 is made up of 16 amino acids. Germline CDR1 KGHSH, CDR2 LQKENI. The CDR3, as DNA: TGTGCCAGCCCACCCGTAGTTACAGTCTTGAACACTGAAGCTTTCTTT. Protein product: CASPPVVTVLNTEAFF.

The rearrangement joins TRBV7-9 to TRBJ2-5; D is perhaps TRBD1 (5 bases). The CDR3 is made up of 14 amino acids. V was pared by 1 base and J by 0 bases, with 6 bases between. The germline CDR1 and CDR2 sequences are SEHNR and FQNEAQ (reference sequence). CDR3 in amino acids: CASSLVQDQETQYF. The CDR3, as DNA: TGTGCCAGCAGCTTAGTACAGGACCAAGAGACCCAGTACTTC.

This clonotype was observed a handful of times. The rearrangement uses TRBV5-1 and TRBJ2-7; 7 nucleotides align to TRBD2. Germline trimming cut 3 bases from V and 3 bases from J; bases unmatched to any gene: 15. CDR1 is SGHRS, CDR2 YFSETQ, per germline. There are 17 residues in the CDR3. The CDR3 reads CASSSGLGTTVHYEQYF. CDR3 DNA: TGCGCCAGCAGCTCGGGACTTGGGACTACGGTCCACTACGAGCAGTACTTC.

This clonotype was detected a few times. CDR3 coding DNA: TGTGCCACCAGTGATTTAGAAAGCGGGTTGGGCACGCAGTATTTT. Translation gives CATSDLESGLGTQYF. The genes are TRBV24-1 and TRBJ2-3, with D possibly TRBD2 on 6 matching bases. This CDR3 is built from 15 residues. V was cut by 1 base and J by 9 bases, with 16 bases left in between. The germline V gene has CDR1 KGHDR and CDR2 SFDVKD.

Worth noting for this clonotype: A read error is likely, as this CDR3 ends without the conserved phenylalanine or tryptophan. The chain carries TRBV6-5 and TRBJ1-1; D is undetermined. With 5 bases removed from V and 0 bases from J, the gap between germline ends came to 16 bases. Germline V CDR1 and CDR2: MNHEY, SVGAGI. The CDR3 runs 16 residues. The CDR3 reads CASSNGRNFMNTEAFS. Written as DNA, the CDR3 is TGTGCCAGCAGTAACGGACGGAATTTTATGAACACTGAAGCTTTCTCT.

There are a few counts of this clonotype. The chain uses TRBV7-9 and TRBJ2-3, with no clear D. V lost 1 base and J lost 4, with 9 bases in between. The CDR3 has 14 amino acids. Germline-derived CDR1 and CDR2 are SEHNR and FQNEAQ (reference sequence). As DNA, the CDR3 is TGTGCCAGCAGCTTAGAGGGCGGCGCAGATACGCAGTATTTT. It translates to CASSLEGGADTQYF.

This clonotype was recorded a few times. The rearrangement uses TRBV3-1 and TRBJ2-3; TRBD2 matches at 10 bases. The CDR3 loop spans 15 amino acids. Losses at the gene ends were 4 bases for V and 5 bases for J; bases not matched to a gene: 6. Per germline, CDR1 LGHDT and CDR2 YNNKEL (reference sequence). Here the CDR3 reads CASSRRLAGEDTQYF. CDR3 sequence (DNA): TGTGCCAGCAGCCGAAGGCTAGCGGGGGAAGATACGCAGTATTTT.

This clonotype showed up many times. J is TRBJ2-1 and V is TRBV10-2; possibly TRBD1 or TRBD2 for D (5 bases each). Germline assignment: CDR1 WSHSY and CDR2 SAAADI. With 11 bases removed from V and 15 bases from J, the gap between germline ends came to 20 bases. The CDR3 spans 11 residues. CDR3 DNA: TGCGCCGCTGGAGTGGGGGTAGGGCGGTTCTTC. This gives the protein CAAGVGVGRFF.

This clonotype was observed a few times. The chain couples TRBV5-1 to TRBJ2-7; TRBD1 might be the D (5 bases). Per germline, CDR1 SGHRS and CDR2 YFSETQ. Trimming took off 1 base at V and 3 bases at J, with 8 bases between the two ends. The CDR3 spans 13 residues. The CDR3 DNA is TGCGCCAGCAGCTTGAACAGGATCTACGAGCAGTACTTC. This encodes CASSLNRIYEQYF.

This clonotype has a handful of counts. V gene TRBV7-3 combines with J gene TRBJ2-7; TRBD2 agrees at 9 bases. V dropped 5 bases and J dropped 3; count of bases not matched to a gene: 11. Looked up from germline, CDR1 is SGHTA and CDR2 is FQGTGA. This CDR3 contains 16 residues. The CDR3 reads CASSPQHPTSGYEQYF. The CDR3 nucleotides are TGTGCCAGCAGCCCCCAGCACCCGACTAGCGGCTACGAGCAGTACTTC.

In this sample, this clonotype turned up a few times. The chain is built from TRBV4-2 and TRBJ1-5, with D unclear. CDR1 LGHNA and CDR2 YNFKEQ come from the germline V gene. V lost 0 bases to trimming and J lost 0 bases, with 9 bases between them. This CDR3 is 16 amino acids long. The CDR3 reads CASSQDLGSSNQPQHF. CDR3 nucleotides: TGTGCCAGCAGCCAAGATCTCGGTAGTAGCAATCAGCCCCAGCATTTT.

This clonotype was observed a handful of times. V gene TRBV20-1 combines with J gene TRBJ2-5, with 9 bases that match TRBD2. The CDR3 sequence is 16 residues long. V lost 2 bases and J lost 2; bases outside the gene matches: 9. Germline CDR1 DFQATT, CDR2 SNEGSKA (reference sequence). For the CDR3, the DNA is TGCAGTGCTAGAAAACCAGCGGGGGGAATACAAGAGACCCAGTACTTC. Amino acids: CSARKPAGGIQETQYF.

This clonotype showed up just a few times. V usage is TRBV6-5 and J usage is TRBJ1-2; TRBD1 is a possible D gene (6 bases). The germline V and J ends were trimmed by 0 bases and 7 bases, with 9 bases remaining between them. The CDR3 is 13 amino acids. Germline assignment: CDR1 MNHEY and CDR2 SVGAGI. The CDR3 bases are TGTGCCAGCAGTTACTCTTCAGGGGCTGGCTACACCTTC. Its protein product is CASSYSSGAGYTF.

This clonotype was picked up a small number of times. The chain has TRBV13 and TRBJ1-1, with D perhaps TRBD1 (5 bases). This CDR3 is built from 14 residues. From germline, CDR1 is PRHDT and CDR2 FYEKMQ (reference sequence). V was shortened by 6 bases and J by 4 bases, with 15 bases between the two germline ends. The CDR3 DNA reads as TGTGCCAGCAGGGAGGGGATGGGGGGCACTGAAGCTTTCTTT. Translated: CASREGMGGTEAFF.

V and J are TRBV5-1 and TRBJ2-1; D is possibly TRBD1 or TRBD2 (5 bases each). From germline, CDR1 is SGHRS and CDR2 YFSETQ. The CDR3 is 15 amino acids. The ends were cut back, 2 bases at V and 2 bases at J, with 11 bases in the middle. The CDR3 nucleotides read TGCGCCAGCAGCTTAGGGACGCAGACCTACAATGAGCAGTTCTTC. Protein sequence: CASSLGTQTYNEQFF.

The J gene is TRBJ2-5, the V gene TRBV20-1; the D gene is possibly TRBD1 (5 bases). V was shortened by 3 bases and J by 3 bases, with 17 bases between the two germline ends. Germline CDR1 DFQATT, CDR2 SNEGSKA (reference sequence). CDR3 length: 15 amino acids. CDR3 region: CSASPGHGGEETQYF. The CDR3 coding sequence is TGCAGTGCTAGCCCCGGACACGGCGGAGAAGAGACCCAGTACTTC.